The next 27 T cell receptor beta chains were all read from a single sample in a study of T cell changes during pregnancy in multiple sclerosis (dated by TCRdb to the late 2010s). The library was produced with the immunoSEQ multiplex PCR assay. TCRdb holds this immuneACCESS table with in-frame rearrangements only. Some clones are missing; in checked studies, unresolved V genes explain under half, and the rest has no known cause. Across this sample there are roughly 110,000 clones, with approximately 90% seen only once. 1.5% to 1.7% of the sample goes to the ten largest clones. The specimen comprised peripheral blood, sampled in the third trimester of pregnancy. These receptors were taken from a female donor with multiple sclerosis, enrolled in a pregnancy study.

This clone was counted a single time. The rearrangement joins TRBV7-3 to TRBJ1-1; 7 positions match TRBD1. Germline V gene sequence: CDR1 SGHTA, CDR2 FQGTGA. Trimming took 5 bases from V and 5 from J; bases not matched to a gene: 5. This CDR3 is 13 amino acids long. The CDR3 sequence is CASSQTGLTEAFF. The CDR3 DNA follows: TGTGCCAGCAGCCAGACAGGGTTAACTGAAGCTTTCTTT.

J is TRBJ2-2 and V is TRBV7-9, with D unclear. V shed 2 bases and J shed 6 bases, with 19 bases lying between them. Germline V gives CDR1 SEHNR, CDR2 FQNEAQ (reference sequence). The CDR3 runs 17 residues. Written as DNA, the CDR3 is TGTGCCAGCAGCTTACCGGCGACCATCTACGGGTCCGGGGAGCTGTTTTTT. Translating it yields CASSLPATIYGSGELFF.

The V gene is TRBV27, the J gene TRBJ2-1; a possible D gene is TRBD2 (5 bases). In germline, CDR1 is MNHEY, CDR2 SMNVEV (reference sequence). V was cut by 2 bases and J by 4 bases, with 12 bases left in between. The CDR3 totals 15 residues. For the CDR3, the DNA is TGTGCCAGCAGTTTAGTGGGGAGCCCTTACAATGAGCAGTTCTTC. Its translation: CASSLVGSPYNEQFF.

The chain couples TRBV5-6 to TRBJ2-1; 7 positions match TRBD2. Per germline, CDR1 SGHDT and CDR2 YYEEEE. The CDR3 runs to 11 residues. The V and J ends lost 7 bases and 10 bases, in that order; junction bases with no gene match: 5. DNA of the CDR3: TGTGCCAGCTGGGGGGGGGAGGAGCAGTTCTTC. It yields the protein CASWGGEEQFF.

This chain connects TRBV20-1 to TRBJ1-1; 7 nucleotides align to TRBD1. CDR3 length: 11 amino acids. V lost 5 bases to trimming and J lost 6 bases; unmatched junction nucleotides: 3. The germline CDR1 and CDR2 sequences are DFQATT and SNEGSKA (reference sequence). CDR3 nucleotide sequence: TGCAGTGCTGTCCAGGGGGCTGAAGCTTTCTTT. Translated: CSAVQGAEAFF.

The chain links TRBV18 to TRBJ2-5; D is perhaps TRBD2 (6 bases). V was shortened by 4 bases and J by 1 base, with 7 bases between the two germline ends. The CDR3 is made up of 13 amino acids. Germline CDR1 is KGHSH and CDR2 is LQKENI. The CDR3 region is CASSRDFQETQYF. The CDR3 bases are TGTGCCAGCTCACGGGACTTCCAAGAGACCCAGTACTTC.

V usage is TRBV29-1 and J usage is TRBJ2-1; D gene ambiguous. Trimming cost V 4 bases and J 7 bases, with 17 bases left between them. The CDR3 consists of 14 residues. Germline CDR1 SQVTM, CDR2 ANQGSEA. The CDR3 region is CSVGLNPSSNEQFF. In nucleotides, the CDR3 is TGCAGCGTTGGTCTAAACCCCTCGTCTAATGAGCAGTTCTTC.

The rearrangement links TRBV11-2 to TRBJ1-1, with TRBD1 as a possible D gene (6 bases). Germline V gene data show CDR1 as SGHAT and CDR2 as FQNNGV. The CDR3 is 15 residues long. V was cut by 1 base and J by 1 base, with 10 bases left in between. The CDR3 DNA follows: TGTGCCAGCAGCTTAGGTCGGACAGCGAACACTGAAGCTTTCTTT. Protein sequence: CASSLGRTANTEAFF.

The genes are TRBV6-4 and TRBJ2-3; D may be TRBD2 (6 bases). Germline V gene data show CDR1 as MRHNA and CDR2 as SNTAGT. The ends were cut back, 3 bases at V and 0 bases at J, with 10 bases in the middle. The length of the CDR3 is 15 residues. The CDR3 here is CASSEGAGSTDTQYF. DNA of the CDR3: TGTGCCAGCAGTGAGGGAGCGGGTAGCACAGATACGCAGTATTTT.

The gene calls are TRBV18 and TRBJ2-7; 11 bases agree with TRBD2. Germline-derived CDR1 and CDR2 are KGHSH and LQKENI. This CDR3 is built from 16 residues. Trimming cost V 3 bases and J 1 base; bases outside gene matches: 5. The CDR3 region is CASSPSSGRTSYEQYF. Here the CDR3 DNA reads TGTGCCAGCTCACCTTCTAGCGGGAGGACGTCCTACGAGCAGTACTTC.

This chain links TRBV30 with TRBJ1-5, with D possibly matching TRBD1 (6 bases). With 1 base removed from V and 7 bases from J, the gap between germline ends came to 11 bases. Germline V CDR1 and CDR2: GTSNPN, SVGIG (reference sequence). The CDR3 runs 13 residues. The CDR3 sequence is CAWSAGGQQPQHF. Here the CDR3 DNA reads TGTGCCTGGAGTGCCGGGGGGCAGCAGCCCCAGCATTTT.

The rearrangement links TRBV27 to TRBJ1-4; possible D gene TRBD1, 5 bases. Germline lookup yields CDR1 MNHEY and CDR2 SMNVEV (reference sequence). V gave up 3 bases and J gave up 7 bases, with 12 bases separating them. The CDR3 spans 14 residues. The CDR3 sequence is CASSFDSEFEKLFF. CDR3 coding DNA: TGTGCCAGCAGTTTCGACAGCGAGTTTGAAAAACTGTTTTTT. Combining the CDR3 with reference TRBV27 and TRBJ1-4 gives the whole variable domain EAQVTQNPRYLITVTGKKLTVTCSQNMNHEYMSWYRQDPGLGLRQIYYSMNVEVTDKGDVPEGYKVSRKEKRNFPLILESPSPNQTSLYFCASSFDSEFEKLFFGSGTQLSVL.

This chain connects TRBV2 to TRBJ1-2; D unresolved. Trimming removed 2 bases from V and 6 bases from J, with 13 bases in between. The CDR3 contains 14 residues. Germline V lookup: CDR1 SNHLY, CDR2 FYNNEI. Here the CDR3 reads CASSESRGVDGYTF. Here the CDR3 DNA reads TGTGCCAGCAGTGAATCGAGAGGAGTGGATGGCTACACCTTC.

The chain couples TRBV5-1 to TRBJ2-7, with D perhaps TRBD2 (5 bases). V gave up 0 bases and J gave up 2 bases, with 21 bases separating them. Germline V gene data show CDR1 as SGHRS and CDR2 as YFSETQ. The CDR3 contains 18 residues. The CDR3 DNA reads as TGCGCCAGCAGCTTGGCCCGGACTCTTCAAAATGCTCCCTACGAGCAGTACTTC. This encodes CASSLARTLQNAPYEQYF.

The J gene is TRBJ1-3, the V gene TRBV5-1; no firm D call. This CDR3 is 14 amino acids long. Germline CDR1 SGHRS, CDR2 YFSETQ. Deletions cut 4 bases from V and 0 bases from J, with 8 bases between. CDR3 amino acids: CASSVGSSGNTIYF. The CDR3 region has the DNA TGCGCCAGCAGCGTTGGGAGCTCTGGAAACACCATATATTTT.

This rearrangement joins TRBV7-9 to TRBJ1-6, with D uncertain. The CDR3 is 17 amino acids. The germline V gene has CDR1 SEHNR and CDR2 FQNEAQ (reference sequence). Between the trimmed V and J ends, which lost 5 bases and 0 bases, there was a span of 14 bases. The CDR3 here is CASSRLGESSYNSPLHF. CDR3 bases: TGTGCCAGCAGCAGACTCGGGGAGAGCTCCTATAATTCACCCCTCCACTTT. Variable domain in full (rest from reference TRBV7-9 and TRBJ1-6): DTGVSQNPRHKITKRGQNVTFRCDPISEHNRLYWYRQTLGQGPEFLTYFQNEAQLEKSRLLSDRFSAERPKGSFSTLEIQRTEQGDSAMYLCASSRLGESSYNSPLHFGNGTRLTVT.

V and J are TRBV2 and TRBJ2-3; 13 positions match TRBD2. This CDR3 comprises 15 residues. Germline CDR1 reads SNHLY; CDR2 reads FYNNEI. V was clipped by 6 bases and J by 6 bases; unmatched bases: 6. In nucleotides, the CDR3 is TGTGCCAGCAGGGTACTAGCGGGGGGGCCGGATACGCAGTATTTT. This codes for CASRVLAGGPDTQYF.

CDR3 amino acids: CASSGEAVGEQYF. The DNA of the CDR3 is TGTGCCAGCAGCGGCGAGGCGGTGGGCGAGCAGTACTTC. The rearrangement joins TRBV6-1 to TRBJ2-7; D uncertain. The CDR3 has 13 amino acids. With 6 bases removed from V and 6 bases from J, the gap between germline ends came to 15 bases. Germline V gene lookup returns CDR1 MNHNS and CDR2 SASEGT.

The V gene is TRBV27, the J gene TRBJ2-7; TRBD2 matches at 8 bases. From germline, CDR1 is MNHEY and CDR2 SMNVEV (reference sequence). V lost 6 bases, J lost 4 bases, and 8 bases stayed unmatched. This CDR3 is built from 14 residues. The CDR3 sequence: CASSPGTRYYEQYF. In DNA form, the CDR3 reads TGTGCCAGCAGCCCCGGGACTAGATATTACGAGCAGTACTTC.

The genes are TRBV9 and TRBJ2-7, with a tentative D call TRBD1 (6 bases). This CDR3 has 14 residues. CDR1 and CDR2 (germline): SGDLS, YYNGEE. Between the trimmed V and J ends, which lost 4 bases and 3 bases, there was a span of 14 bases. The CDR3 DNA sequence: TGTGCCAGCAGCCCTCGGACAGTGGGCTACGAGCAGTACTTC. It is translated as CASSPRTVGYEQYF.

This clone was seen more than once but under ten times. V usage is TRBV13 and J usage is TRBJ1-6, with D unresolved. The germline V gene has CDR1 PRHDT and CDR2 FYEKMQ (reference sequence). V shed 0 bases and J shed 0 bases, with 12 bases lying between them. The CDR3 loop spans 18 amino acids. In DNA form, the CDR3 reads TGTGCCAGCAGCTTAGGGCAGGTGACCGGCTCCTATAATTCACCCCTCCACTTT. Amino acid sequence: CASSLGQVTGSYNSPLHF.

This rearrangement joins TRBV7-2 to TRBJ2-1, with D possibly matching TRBD1 (5 bases). Between the trimmed V and J ends, which lost 1 base and 6 bases, there was a span of 13 bases. The CDR3 sequence is 15 residues long. From germline, CDR1 is SGHTA and CDR2 FQGNSA. This CDR3 reads CASSLDLPGLNEQFF. The CDR3 DNA follows: TGTGCCAGCAGCTTAGACTTGCCAGGGCTCAATGAGCAGTTCTTC.

This clone was seen once. The chain combines TRBV2 with TRBJ1-5; TRBD1 is a possible D gene (5 bases). CDR3 length: 16 residues. Trimming cost V 2 bases and J 0 bases, with 11 bases left between them. The germline V gene encodes CDR1 SNHLY and CDR2 FYNNEI. The CDR3 nucleotides read TGTGCCAGCAGTGAAAGGGCGACAGATAGCAATCAGCCCCAGCATTTT. Translating it yields CASSERATDSNQPQHF.

J is TRBJ1-1 and V is TRBV2; a weak D match, TRBD1 (5 bases). The V end was cut by 8 bases, the J end by 3 bases, with 10 bases between. This CDR3 region has 12 residues. Germline CDR1 SNHLY, CDR2 FYNNEI. The CDR3 protein is CASQGTDTEAFF. CDR3 in DNA: TGTGCCAGCCAGGGAACGGACACTGAAGCTTTCTTT.

The genes are TRBV28 and TRBJ1-2; D gene uncertain. CDR1 and CDR2 from the germline V gene are MDHEN and SYDVKM. This CDR3 contains 13 residues. V lost 4 bases and J lost 4, with 10 bases in between. CDR3 region: CASSSNSLYGYTF. CDR3 coding DNA: TGTGCCAGCAGTTCGAACAGCCTCTATGGCTACACCTTC.

V gene TRBV6-6 combines with J gene TRBJ1-1; D perhaps matches TRBD1 (5 bases). Germline lookup yields CDR1 MNHNY and CDR2 SVGAGI (reference sequence). The CDR3 has 14 residues. Trimming removed 0 bases from V and 6 bases from J, with 11 bases in between. The CDR3 sequence: CASSYSLGPSEAFF. CDR3 DNA: TGTGCCAGCAGTTACTCCTTGGGGCCCTCTGAAGCTTTCTTT.

V gene TRBV7-9 combines with J gene TRBJ1-2; 8 bases align to TRBD1. CDR1 SEHNR and CDR2 FQNEAQ come from the germline V gene (reference sequence). This CDR3 spans 15 amino acids. J gave up 6 bases and V 0 bases, and 6 bases lay outside the gene matches. This CDR3 is CASSLARAGGDGYTF. CDR3 bases: TGTGCCAGCAGCTTAGCGAGAGCAGGGGGCGATGGCTACACCTTC.